This section outlines one T cell receptor (beta chain) sequence together with its context. No cognate antigen has been identified for it. No much larger clone exists at a distance of one base, and base qualities are not known. TCRbeta CDR3 regions were amplified from genomic DNA by means of the immunoSEQ Assay, a bias-controlled multiplex PCR. The paper's processing steps were these. The number of nucleated cells in each sample was estimated by amplification of reference gene primers within the assay. To quantify the absolute abundance of each unique TCRbeta CDR3 rearrangement, sequence reads were collapsed and filtered. For each sample, productive Simpson clonality was calculated as the square root of Simpson's diversity index across productive rearrangements. This immuneACCESS table, as held by TCRdb, lists in-frame sequences with V and J called but not all clones. Of the missing ones, under half trace to an unresolved V gene in checked studies; the others have no known cause. That table gives V, J and clone size, and the DNA gave D and trimming. Within this sample are 300,000 to 350,000 clones, with approximately 90% of them counted one time only. In total, the top ten clones hold about 3.5% of the sample.

The entry originates in a study of blood T cell repertoires in COVID-19 (dated by TCRdb to the early 2020s). About the full investigation: The collaborator samples originated in the United States, Italy and Spain and spanned the acute and convalescent phases of COVID-19. Where available, HLA class I and class II types were taken from metadata supplied by the sample provider and were not determined by assay-based typing. The sample metadata nearly always contained a de-identified subject ID, COVID-19 status, age in years and sex. The samples were drawn from the first 160 participants of the ongoing ImmuneRACE study and from more than 1,000 subjects provided by 6 global collaborators. The dataset comprised deeply sampled blood TCRbeta repertoires from subjects exposed to, actively infected with, or recovered from COVID-19. The prospective study material was composed of cDNA or gDNA derived from T cells, B-cell-depleted T cells, or PBMCs. The repertoires were released in a freely available public database intended as a resource for research on the immune response to SARS-CoV-2.

Samples from volunteer blood donors who had recovered from COVID-19 were contributed by a second Seattle source. Collaborating institutions collected whole blood in K2EDTA tubes following their own protocols. Collaborator samples were shipped for TCRbeta analysis as frozen whole blood, isolated PBMCs, or DNA extracted from either sample type. Summary of the overall study and its limitations: The quantity of clinical and demographic metadata differed by source and by participant and was supplied without curation.

The sequence came from a woman younger than 30 who had recovered from COVID-19. Sequencing was performed on peripheral blood.

The bases are TGTGCCAGCTCACCGCCGGGACAGGGCTTCGAGACCCAGTACTTC. This translates into CASSPPGQGFETQYF. This chain joins TRBV18 to TRBJ2-5; TRBD1 lines up with 9 middle nucleotides. CDR1 and CDR2 (KGHSH, LQKENI) derive from the germline V gene. The CDR3 runs 15 amino acids, cysteine and phenylalanine included. CDR3 DNA only is kept here, 45 bases in frame from base 1. Trimming leaves V shorter by 3 bases and J shorter by 5 bases, with the junction holding 7 bases beyond the gene matches.